This T cell receptor beta chain was found in a study of cytotoxic CD8 clonotypes in ibrutinib-treated CLL. Study-level background: The taking of response samples occurred after a median about 12 months of treatment, with a range of 6 to 36. Study-wide results and limits: Clonality went up at ibrutinib response and then declined back toward baseline at progression.

With respect to this clone: Antigen specificity is unknown.

Libraries were prepared by immunoSEQ multiplex PCR; TCRdb keeps only in-frame clonotypes and omits some of them. The table shows 120,000 to 150,000 clones, with approximately 80% occurring only once. In germline, CDR1 is KGHSH, CDR2 LQKENI. The junction had 8 bases not matched to a gene; V was cut back by 4 bases and J by 0 bases. The CDR3 loop spans 16 amino acids. The V and J genes are TRBV18 and TRBJ1-1; 7 bases are shared with TRBD1. The TCR comes from a human donor with chronic lymphocytic leukemia. The sample in question was PBMCs, obtained after 12 months of ibrutinib treatment. CDR3 in amino acids: CASSLPGQHMNTEAFF. The CDR3 DNA sequence: TGTGCCAGCTCACTTCCGGGACAGCATATGAACACTGAAGCTTTCTTT.